This T cell receptor beta chain was obtained from a study of molecular identifiers for immune sequencing clone quantification. General study points: Underestimated sizes of highly expanded clones could result from identical TCR molecules that share a barcode. A single cell's spiked Jurkat TCR RNA was reportedly detectable among fewer than 1.1 million naive cells.

As concerns this clonotype: What it recognizes is unknown.

Libraries of bulk TCR were made by previously described methods (with listed TCR primers). Via MiXCR, TCRdb re-called the PCR reads, giving one row per CDR3 protein. The sample consists of hundreds of thousands of distinct CDR3 sequences, roughly 25% of them appearing once. Sequenced input: naive CD8+ T cells from blood, with Jurkat cell RNA spiked in. The subset denotes: FACS-sorted CD8+CD4-CCR7+CD45RA+ naive T cells. The receptor was derived from a human donor in good health. Some libraries in this study had Jurkat cell RNA spiked in.

The DNA of the CDR3 is TGTGCCAGCAGTTACTCGTTGCCCGAGAACACCGGGGAGCTGTTTTTT. Its translation: CASSYSLPENTGELFF. The rearrangement uses TRBV6-5 and TRBJ2-2; D is undetermined. The CDR3 is 16 amino acids. CDR1 and CDR2 (germline): MNHEY, SVGAGI. The ends were cut back, 0 bases at V and 1 base at J, with 9 bases in the middle.